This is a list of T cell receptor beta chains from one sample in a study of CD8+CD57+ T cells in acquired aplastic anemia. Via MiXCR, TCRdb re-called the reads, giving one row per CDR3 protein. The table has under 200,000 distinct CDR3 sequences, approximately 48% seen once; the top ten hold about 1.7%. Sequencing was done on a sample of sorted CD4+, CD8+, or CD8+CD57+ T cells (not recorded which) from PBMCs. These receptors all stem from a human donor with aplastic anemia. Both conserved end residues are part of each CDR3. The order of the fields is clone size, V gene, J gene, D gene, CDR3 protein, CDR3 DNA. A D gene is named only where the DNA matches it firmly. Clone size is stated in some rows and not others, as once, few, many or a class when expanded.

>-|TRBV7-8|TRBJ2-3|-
CASSRSGADTQYF
TGTGCCAGCAGCCGTAGCGGTGCAGATACGCAGTATTTT
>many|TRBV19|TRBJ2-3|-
CASRSAGTDTQYF
TGTGCCAGTAGGAGTGCAGGTACAGATACGCAGTATTTT
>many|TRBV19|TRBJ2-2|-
CASQQQGPGELFF
TGTGCCAGTCAACAACAGGGTCCAGGGGAGCTGTTTTTT
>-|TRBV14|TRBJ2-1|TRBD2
CASSQIGTSEFF
TGTGCCAGCAGCCAAATCGGGACTAGCGAGTTCTTC
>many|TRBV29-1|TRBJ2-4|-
CSVEVAAKNIQYF
TGCAGCGTTGAGGTTGCAGCCAAAAACATTCAGTACTTC
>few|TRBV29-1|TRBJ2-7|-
CSVIDGLSYEQYF
TGCAGCGTTATCGACGGACTCTCCTACGAGCAGTACTTC
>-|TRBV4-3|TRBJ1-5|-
CASSPQFLNQPQHF
TGCGCCAGCAGCCCACAGTTCCTCAATCAGCCCCAGCATTTT
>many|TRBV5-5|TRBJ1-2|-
CASSLRPDYGYTF
TGTGCCAGCAGCTTGAGGCCAGACTATGGCTACACCTTC
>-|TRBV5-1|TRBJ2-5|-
CASSPQTRQTQYF
TGCGCCAGCAGCCCGCAGACTAGGCAGACCCAGTACTTC
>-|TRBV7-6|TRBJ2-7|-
CASSRDPGMEQYF
TGTGCCAGCAGCCGGGACCCAGGCATGGAGCAGTACTTC
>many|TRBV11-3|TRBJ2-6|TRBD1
CASSPTGAGANVLTF
TGTGCCAGCAGCCCCACAGGGGCTGGGGCCAACGTCCTGACTTTC
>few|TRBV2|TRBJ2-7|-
CASPRLGYEQYF
TGTGCCAGCCCGAGGCTGGGGTACGAGCAGTACTTC
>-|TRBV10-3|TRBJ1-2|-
CASSESSPRSYGYTF
TGTGCCAGCAGTGAATCTTCCCCCAGGAGCTATGGCTACACCTTC
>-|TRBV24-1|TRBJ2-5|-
CATSDVGNQETQYF
TGTGCCACCAGTGATGTGGGGAACCAAGAGACCCAGTACTTC
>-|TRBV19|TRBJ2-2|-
CASRSGTDHTGELFF
TGTGCCAGCCGTTCCGGGACTGATCACACCGGGGAGCTGTTTTTT
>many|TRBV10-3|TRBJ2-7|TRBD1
CAITRTGSSYEQYF
TGTGCCATCACCCGGACAGGATCTTCCTACGAGCAGTACTTC
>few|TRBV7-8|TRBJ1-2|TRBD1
CASSLPNGQDGYTF
TGTGCCAGCAGCTTACCGAATGGACAGGATGGCTACACCTTC
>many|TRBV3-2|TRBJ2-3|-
CASSKHGSDTQYF
TGTGCCAGCAGCAAGCATGGGTCAGATACGCAGTATTTT
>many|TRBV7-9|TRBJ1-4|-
CASSLATRNEKLFF
TGTGCCAGCAGCTTAGCGACGCGGAATGAAAAACTGTTTTTT
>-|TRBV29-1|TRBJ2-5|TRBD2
CSVVGREETQYF
TGCAGCGTTGTCGGGAGGGAAGAGACCCAGTACTTC
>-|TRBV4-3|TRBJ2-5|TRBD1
CASSRGTGGPQYF
TGCGCCAGCAGCCGCGGGACAGGAGGGCCCCAGTACTTC
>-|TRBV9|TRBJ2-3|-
CASSVDFLSDTQYF
TGTGCCAGCAGCGTAGATTTCCTGTCTGATACGCAGTATTTT
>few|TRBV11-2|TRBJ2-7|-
CASSHIKSGGEQYF
TGTGCCAGCAGCCACATTAAGAGCGGAGGCGAGCAGTACTTC
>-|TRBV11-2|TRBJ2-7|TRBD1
CASSKSRDRATYEQYF
TGTGCCAGCAGCAAGTCCCGGGACAGGGCGACCTACGAGCAGTACTTC
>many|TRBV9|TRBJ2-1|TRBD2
CASSVASGRLPHNEQFF
TGTGCCAGCAGCGTAGCTAGCGGGAGACTTCCCCACAATGAGCAGTTCTTC
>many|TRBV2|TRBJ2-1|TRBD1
CASSGQGTYEQFF
TGTGCCAGCTCGGGACAGGGGACATACGAGCAGTTCTTC
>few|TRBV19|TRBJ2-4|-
CATSPPPELNIQHF
TGTGCCACTTCCCCCCCACCCGAATTAAACATTCAGCACTTC
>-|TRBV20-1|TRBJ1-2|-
CSARDIYGANYGYTF
TGCAGTGCTAGAGATATTTATGGAGCTAACTATGGCTACACCTTC
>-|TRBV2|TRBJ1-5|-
CASREKQGWQPQHF
TGTGCCAGCAGAGAGAAGCAGGGGTGGCAGCCCCAGCATTTT
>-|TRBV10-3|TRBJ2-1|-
CATRLDSYNEQFF
TGTGCCACCCGGTTGGACTCCTACAATGAGCAGTTCTTC
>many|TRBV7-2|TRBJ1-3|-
CASSQTRDRFGNTIYF
TGTGCCAGCAGCCAGACACGGGACCGTTTTGGAAACACCATATATTTT
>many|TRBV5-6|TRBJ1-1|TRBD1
CASSPIGQGARNTEAFF
TGTGCCAGCAGCCCCATAGGACAGGGGGCGCGGAACACTGAAGCTTTCTTT
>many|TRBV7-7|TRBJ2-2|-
CASSLSGGDTGELFF
TGTGCCAGCAGCTTATCCGGGGGCGATACCGGGGAGCTGTTTTTT
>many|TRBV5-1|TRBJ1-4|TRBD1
CASSRGQGISTNEKLFF
TGCGCCAGCAGCCGGGGACAGGGGATCTCAACTAATGAAAAACTGTTTTTT
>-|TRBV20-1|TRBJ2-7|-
CSGAKPGIDEQYF
TGCAGTGGTGCAAAGCCAGGTATCGACGAGCAGTACTTC
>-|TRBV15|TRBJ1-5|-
CATSRDVTGNQPQHF
TGTGCCACCAGCAGAGATGTCACGGGAAATCAGCCCCAGCATTTT
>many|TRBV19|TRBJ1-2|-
CATTKADRPHGYTF
TGTGCCACCACGAAAGCAGACAGGCCCCATGGCTACACCTTC